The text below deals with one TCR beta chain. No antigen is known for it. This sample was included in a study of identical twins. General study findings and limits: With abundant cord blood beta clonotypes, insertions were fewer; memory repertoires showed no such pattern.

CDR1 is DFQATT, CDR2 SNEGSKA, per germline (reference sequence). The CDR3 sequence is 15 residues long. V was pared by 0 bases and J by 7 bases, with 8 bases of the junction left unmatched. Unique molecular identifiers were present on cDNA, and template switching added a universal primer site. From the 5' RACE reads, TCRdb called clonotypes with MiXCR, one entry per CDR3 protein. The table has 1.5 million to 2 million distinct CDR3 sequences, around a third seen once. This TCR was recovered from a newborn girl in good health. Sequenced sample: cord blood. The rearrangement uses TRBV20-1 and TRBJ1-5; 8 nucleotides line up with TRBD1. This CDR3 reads CSAREWGQVYQPQHF. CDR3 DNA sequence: TGCAGTGCTAGAGAGTGGGGACAGGTGTACCAGCCCCAGCATTTT.